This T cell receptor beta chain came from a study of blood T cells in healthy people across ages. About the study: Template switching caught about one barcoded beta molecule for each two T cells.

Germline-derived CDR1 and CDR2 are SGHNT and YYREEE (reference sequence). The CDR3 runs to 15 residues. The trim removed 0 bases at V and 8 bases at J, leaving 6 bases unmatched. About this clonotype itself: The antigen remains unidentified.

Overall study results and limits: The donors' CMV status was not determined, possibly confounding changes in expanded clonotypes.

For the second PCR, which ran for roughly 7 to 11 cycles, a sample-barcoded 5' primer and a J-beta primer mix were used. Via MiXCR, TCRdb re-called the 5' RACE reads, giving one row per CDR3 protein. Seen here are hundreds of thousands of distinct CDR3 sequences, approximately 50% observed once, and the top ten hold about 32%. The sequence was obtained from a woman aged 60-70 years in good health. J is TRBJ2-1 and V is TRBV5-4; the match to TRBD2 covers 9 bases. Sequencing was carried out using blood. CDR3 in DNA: TGTGCCAGCAGCTTGGTAGGCGGGAGGGCCGATGAGCAGTTCTTC. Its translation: CASSLVGGRADEQFF.